The present entry profiles one TCR beta chain with its context. The target antigen is unknown. This sample was included in a study of cytomegalovirus exposure and HLA in healthy donors. For the study at large: Early on, a data release was issued that held roughly 80 million unique TCRs from HLA-typed donors. Study observations and caveats: Among TCR beta chains of equal frequency, HLA-associated ones were more clonally expanded in a later analysis. Most sequenced TCRs were rare (though some public TCRs occurred in many donors).

Use of 60 Vbeta and 13 Jbeta primers characterized the PCR. Sequenced by immunoSEQ multiplex PCR; TCRdb stores in-frame clones only, minus some. Of fewer than 250,000 clones listed, 82% are singletons. Germline lookup yields CDR1 LNHNV and CDR2 YYDKDF (reference sequence). The V and J ends lost 2 bases and 2 bases respectively, with 3 bases between them. The CDR3 has 12 residues. The chain has TRBV15 and TRBJ2-5; D remains unclear. The clonotype comes from a middle-aged man in good health and CMV-seropositive. Source material: PBMCs. The CDR3 DNA sequence: TGTGCCACCAGCAGACAACAAGAGACCCAGTACTTC. It translates to CATSRQQETQYF.